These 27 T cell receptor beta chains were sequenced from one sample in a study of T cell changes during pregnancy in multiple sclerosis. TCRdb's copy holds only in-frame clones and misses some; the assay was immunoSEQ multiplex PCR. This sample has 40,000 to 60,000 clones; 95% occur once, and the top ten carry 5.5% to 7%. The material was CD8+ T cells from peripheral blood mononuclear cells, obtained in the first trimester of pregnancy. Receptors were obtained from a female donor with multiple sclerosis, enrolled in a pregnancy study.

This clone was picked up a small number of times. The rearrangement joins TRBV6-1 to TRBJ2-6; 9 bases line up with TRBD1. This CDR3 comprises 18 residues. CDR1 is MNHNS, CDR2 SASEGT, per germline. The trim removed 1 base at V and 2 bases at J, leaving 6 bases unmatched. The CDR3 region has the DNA TGTGCCAGCAGTGAAGTCCCGGGGACAGGGACTGGGGCCAACGTCCTGACTTTC. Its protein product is CASSEVPGTGTGANVLTF.

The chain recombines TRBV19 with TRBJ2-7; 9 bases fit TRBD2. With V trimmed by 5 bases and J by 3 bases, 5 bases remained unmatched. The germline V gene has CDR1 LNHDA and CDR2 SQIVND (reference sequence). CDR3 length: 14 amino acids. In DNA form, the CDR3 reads TGTGCCAGTAGTTTTGGAGCGGGAGGCTACGAGCAGTACTTC. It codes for CASSFGAGGYEQYF.

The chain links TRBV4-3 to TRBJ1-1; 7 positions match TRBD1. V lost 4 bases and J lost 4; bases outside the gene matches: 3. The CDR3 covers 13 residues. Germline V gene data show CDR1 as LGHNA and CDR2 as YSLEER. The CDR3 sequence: CASSPTGLTEAFF. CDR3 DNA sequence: TGCGCCAGCAGCCCGACAGGGCTCACTGAAGCTTTCTTT.

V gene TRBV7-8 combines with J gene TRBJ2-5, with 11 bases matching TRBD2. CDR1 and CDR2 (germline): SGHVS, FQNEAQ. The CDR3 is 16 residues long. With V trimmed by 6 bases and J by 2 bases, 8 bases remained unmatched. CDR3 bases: TGTGCCAGCAGTCCTACTAGCGGGAGACGTCAAGAGACCCAGTACTTC. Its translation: CASSPTSGRRQETQYF.

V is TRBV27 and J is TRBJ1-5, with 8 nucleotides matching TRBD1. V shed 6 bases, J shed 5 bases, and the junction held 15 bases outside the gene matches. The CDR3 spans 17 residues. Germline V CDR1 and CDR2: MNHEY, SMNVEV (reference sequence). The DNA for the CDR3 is TGTGCCAGCAGCGATTCTGGACAGGGAGTAGGGTATCAGCCCCAGCATTTT. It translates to CASSDSGQGVGYQPQHF.

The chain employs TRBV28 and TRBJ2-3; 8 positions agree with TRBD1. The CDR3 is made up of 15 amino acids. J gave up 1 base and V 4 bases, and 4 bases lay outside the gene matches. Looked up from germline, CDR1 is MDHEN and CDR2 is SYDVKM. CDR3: CASSSGTGRTDTQYF. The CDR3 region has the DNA TGTGCCAGCAGTTCTGGGACAGGTCGCACAGATACGCAGTATTTT.

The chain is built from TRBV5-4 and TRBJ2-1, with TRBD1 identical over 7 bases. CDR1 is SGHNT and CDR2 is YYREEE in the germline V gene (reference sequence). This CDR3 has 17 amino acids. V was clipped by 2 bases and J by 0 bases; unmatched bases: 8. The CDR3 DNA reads TGTGCCAGCAGCTTTGGGATCAGGGGGAGCTCCTACAATGAGCAGTTCTTC. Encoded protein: CASSFGIRGSSYNEQFF.

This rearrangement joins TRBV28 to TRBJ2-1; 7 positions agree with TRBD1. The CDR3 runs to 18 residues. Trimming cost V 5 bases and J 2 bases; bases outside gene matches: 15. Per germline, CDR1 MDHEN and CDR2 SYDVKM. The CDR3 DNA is TGTGCCAGCAGTCCCCTCCACCCGGAGACAGGGCCCTACAATGAGCAGTTCTTC. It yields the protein CASSPLHPETGPYNEQFF.

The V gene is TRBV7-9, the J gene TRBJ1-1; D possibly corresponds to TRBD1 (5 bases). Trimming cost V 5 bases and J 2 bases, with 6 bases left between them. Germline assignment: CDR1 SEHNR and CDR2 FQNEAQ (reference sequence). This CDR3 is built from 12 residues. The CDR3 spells CASSQGNTEAFF. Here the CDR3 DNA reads TGTGCCAGCAGCCAGGGAAACACTGAAGCTTTCTTT. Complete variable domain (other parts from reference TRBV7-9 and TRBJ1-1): DTGVSQNPRHKITKRGQNVTFRCDPISEHNRLYWYRQTLGQGPEFLTYFQNEAQLEKSRLLSDRFSAERPKGSFSTLEIQRTEQGDSAMYLCASSQGNTEAFFGQGTRLTVV.

CDR3 sequence (DNA): TGTGCCAGCAGCTTTTTTACGGGTTATGAAAAACTGTTTTTT. Its protein product is CASSFFTGYEKLFF. The chain is built from TRBV11-2 and TRBJ1-4; D is unclear. The CDR3 covers 14 residues. The V gene's germline CDR1 is SGHAT and CDR2 FQNNGV. Trimming pared 3 bases from V and 6 bases from J, leaving 11 bases between.

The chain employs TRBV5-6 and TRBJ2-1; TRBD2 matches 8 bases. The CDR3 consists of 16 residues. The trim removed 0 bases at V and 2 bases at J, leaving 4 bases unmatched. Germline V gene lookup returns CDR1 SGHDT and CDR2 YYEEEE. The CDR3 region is CASSLVPGGPYNEQFF. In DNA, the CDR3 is TGTGCCAGCAGCTTGGTCCCGGGGGGGCCCTACAATGAGCAGTTCTTC.

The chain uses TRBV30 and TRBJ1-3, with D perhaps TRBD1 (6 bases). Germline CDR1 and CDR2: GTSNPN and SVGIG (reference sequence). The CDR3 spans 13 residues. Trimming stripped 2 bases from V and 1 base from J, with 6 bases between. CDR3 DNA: TGTGCCTGGAGTACAGGGTCTGGAAACACCATATATTTT. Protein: CAWSTGSGNTIYF.

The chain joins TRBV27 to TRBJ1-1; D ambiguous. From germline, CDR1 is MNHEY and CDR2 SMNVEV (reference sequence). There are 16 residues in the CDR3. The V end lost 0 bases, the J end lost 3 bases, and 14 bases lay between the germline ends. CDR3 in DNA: TGTGCCAGCAGTTTATCGGTGCGGCTTGTGGACACTGAAGCTTTCTTT. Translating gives CASSLSVRLVDTEAFF.

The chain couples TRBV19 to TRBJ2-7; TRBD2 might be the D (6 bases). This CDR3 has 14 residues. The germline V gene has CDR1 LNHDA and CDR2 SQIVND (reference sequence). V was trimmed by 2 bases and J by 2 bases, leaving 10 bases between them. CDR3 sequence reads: CASSIRSGAYEQYF. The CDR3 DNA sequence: TGTGCCAGTAGTATACGGTCGGGGGCCTACGAGCAGTACTTC.

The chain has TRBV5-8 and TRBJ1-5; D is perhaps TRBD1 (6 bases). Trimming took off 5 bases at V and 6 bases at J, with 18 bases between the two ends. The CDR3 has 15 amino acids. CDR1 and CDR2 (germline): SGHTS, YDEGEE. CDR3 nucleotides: TGTGCCAGCAGGGGCCGAACAGGGCTCTCTCAGCCCCAGCATTTT. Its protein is CASRGRTGLSQPQHF. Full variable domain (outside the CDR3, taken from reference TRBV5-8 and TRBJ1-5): EAGVTQSPTHLIKTRGQQATLRCSPISGHTSVYWYQQALGLGLQFLLWYDEGEERNRGNFPPRFSGRQFPNYSSELNVNALELEDSALYLCASRGRTGLSQPQHFGDGTRLSIL.

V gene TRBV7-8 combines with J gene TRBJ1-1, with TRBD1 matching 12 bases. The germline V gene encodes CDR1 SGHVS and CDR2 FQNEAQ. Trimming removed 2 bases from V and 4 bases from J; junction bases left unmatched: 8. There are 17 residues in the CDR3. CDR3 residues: CASSLLGTGGLGTEAFF. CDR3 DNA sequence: TGTGCCAGCAGCTTATTAGGGACAGGGGGCTTGGGCACTGAAGCTTTCTTT.

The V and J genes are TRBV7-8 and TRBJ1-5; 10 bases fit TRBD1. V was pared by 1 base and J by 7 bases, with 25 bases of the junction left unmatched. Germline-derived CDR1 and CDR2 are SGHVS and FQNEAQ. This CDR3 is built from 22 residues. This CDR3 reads CASSLVWGSRGYPTGGVQPQHF. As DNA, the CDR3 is TGTGCCAGCAGCTTAGTCTGGGGCTCGCGTGGCTATCCGACAGGGGGCGTGCAGCCCCAGCATTTT.

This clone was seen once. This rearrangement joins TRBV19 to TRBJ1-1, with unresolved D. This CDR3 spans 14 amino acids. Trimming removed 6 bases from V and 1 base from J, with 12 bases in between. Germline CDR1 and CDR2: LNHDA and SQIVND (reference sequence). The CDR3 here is CASRISSANTEAFF. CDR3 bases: TGTGCCAGTAGGATATCTAGTGCGAACACTGAAGCTTTCTTT. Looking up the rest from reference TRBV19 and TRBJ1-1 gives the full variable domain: DGGITQSPKYLFRKEGQNVTLSCEQNLNHDAMYWYRQDPGQGLRLIYYSQIVNDFQKGDIAEGYSVSREKKESFPLTVTSAQKNPTAFYLCASRISSANTEAFFGQGTRLTVV.

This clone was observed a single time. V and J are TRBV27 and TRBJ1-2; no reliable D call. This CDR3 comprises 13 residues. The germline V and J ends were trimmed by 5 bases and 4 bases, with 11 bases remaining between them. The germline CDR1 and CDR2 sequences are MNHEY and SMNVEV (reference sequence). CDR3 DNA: TGTGCCAGCAGTGAAACAGCCTCCTATGGCTACACCTTC. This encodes CASSETASYGYTF.

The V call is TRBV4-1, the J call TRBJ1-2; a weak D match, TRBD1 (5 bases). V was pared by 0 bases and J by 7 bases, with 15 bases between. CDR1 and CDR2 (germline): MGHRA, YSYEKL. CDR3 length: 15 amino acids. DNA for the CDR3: TGCGCCAGCAGCCAAGATGGTGAAGGGGCGCTTGGCTACACCTTC. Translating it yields CASSQDGEGALGYTF.

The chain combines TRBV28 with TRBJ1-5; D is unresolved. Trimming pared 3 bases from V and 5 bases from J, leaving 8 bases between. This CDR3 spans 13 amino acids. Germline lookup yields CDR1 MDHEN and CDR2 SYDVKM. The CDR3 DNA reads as TGTGCCAGCAGTTTTCCCTTAGATCAGCCCCAGCATTTT. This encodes CASSFPLDQPQHF.

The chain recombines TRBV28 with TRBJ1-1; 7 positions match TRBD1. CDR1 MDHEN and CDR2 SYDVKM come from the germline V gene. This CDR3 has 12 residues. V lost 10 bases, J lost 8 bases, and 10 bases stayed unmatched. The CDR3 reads CATLRGGQEAFF. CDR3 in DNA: TGTGCCACCCTCCGGGGGGGACAGGAAGCTTTCTTT.

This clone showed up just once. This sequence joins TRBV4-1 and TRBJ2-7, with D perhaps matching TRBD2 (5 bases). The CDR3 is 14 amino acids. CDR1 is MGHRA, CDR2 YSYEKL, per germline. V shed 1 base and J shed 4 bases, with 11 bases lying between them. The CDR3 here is CASSQGRSIYEQYF. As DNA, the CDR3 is TGCGCCAGCAGCCAAGGGAGGTCAATTTACGAGCAGTACTTC.

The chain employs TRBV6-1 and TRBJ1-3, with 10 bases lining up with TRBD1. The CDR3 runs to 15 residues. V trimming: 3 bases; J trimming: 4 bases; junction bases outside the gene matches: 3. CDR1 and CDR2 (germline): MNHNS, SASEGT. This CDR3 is CASSEGQGFGNTIYF. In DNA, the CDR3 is TGTGCCAGCAGTGAGGGACAGGGGTTCGGAAACACCATATATTTT.

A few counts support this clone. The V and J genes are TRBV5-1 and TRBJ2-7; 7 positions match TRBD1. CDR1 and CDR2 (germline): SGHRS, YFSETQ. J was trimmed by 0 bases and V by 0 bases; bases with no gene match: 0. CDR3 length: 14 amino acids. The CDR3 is CASSLGDSSYEQYF. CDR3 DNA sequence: TGCGCCAGCAGCTTGGGGGACAGCTCCTACGAGCAGTACTTC. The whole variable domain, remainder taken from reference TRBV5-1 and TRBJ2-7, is KAGVTQTPRYLIKTRGQQVTLSCSPISGHRSVSWYQQTPGQGLQFLFEYFSETQRNKGNFPGRFSGRQFSNSRSEMNVSTLELGDSALYLCASSLGDSSYEQYFGPGTRLTVT.

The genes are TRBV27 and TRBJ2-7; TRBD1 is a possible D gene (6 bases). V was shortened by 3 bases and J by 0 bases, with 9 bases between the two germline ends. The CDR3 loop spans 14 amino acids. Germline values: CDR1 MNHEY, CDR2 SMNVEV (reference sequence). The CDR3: CASSFAGASYEQYF. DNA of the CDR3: TGTGCCAGCAGTTTTGCAGGGGCCTCCTACGAGCAGTACTTC.

CDR3 amino acids: CSVGDSRYYEQYF. CDR3 DNA sequence: TGCAGCGTTGGGGACAGCCGATACTACGAGCAGTACTTC. The V gene is TRBV29-1, the J gene TRBJ2-7, with TRBD1 matching 7 bases. Looked up from germline, CDR1 is SQVTM and CDR2 is ANQGSEA. With V trimmed by 4 bases and J by 3 bases, 6 bases remained unmatched. CDR3 size: 13 residues.